A selection of T cell receptor beta chains follows, all from one sample in a study of control samples from healthy donors and cancer patients. Libraries were prepared by immunoSEQ multiplex PCR; TCRdb keeps only in-frame clonotypes and omits some of them. The table records 130,000 to 150,000 clones, 91% of them present only once. Sequencing was carried out using blood. The receptors come from a man under 40 in good health. The CDR3 runs from the conserved cysteine through the conserved F or W. The order of the fields is clone size, J gene, D gene, V gene, CDR3 DNA, CDR3 protein. D genes are given only for firm matches. Only some rows state a clone size, as once, few, many or a class for expanded clones.

many,TRBJ1-4,.,TRBV6-5,TGTGCCAGCAACCGGGGGGTGGGCGGATATGAAAAACTGTTTTTT,CASNRGVGGYEKLFF
once,TRBJ1-2,.,TRBV11-2,TGTGCCAGCAGCTCCGGGGGGGGGCGCTATGGCTACACCTTC,CASSSGGGRYGYTF
once,TRBJ1-3,.,TRBV6-5,TGTGCCAACCGGCACTCTGGAAACACCATATATTTT,CANRHSGNTIYF
.,TRBJ2-7,.,TRBV7-2,TGTGCCAGCAGCTTATACCCGGGGTATGCCTACGAGCAGTACTTC,CASSLYPGYAYEQYF
.,TRBJ2-3,.,TRBV9,TGTGCCAGCAGCTCACAAGCGGGTAGCACAGATACGCAGTATTTT,CASSSQAGSTDTQYF
once,TRBJ2-7,TRBD2,TRBV5-4,TGTGCCAACGCCCGGGCTAGCGGGGGCCTGACCTACGAGCAGTACTTC,CANARASGGLTYEQYF
.,TRBJ2-5,.,TRBV5-6,TGTGCCAGTCTCGGCGACAGGCAAGAGACCCAGTACTTC,CASLGDRQETQYF
.,TRBJ2-2,.,TRBV18,TGTGCCAGCTCCGAAAGAAACACCGGGGAGCTGTTTTTT,CASSERNTGELFF
.,TRBJ2-3,.,TRBV21-1,TGTGCCAGCAGCAATGGGACTAGCGGGGGGCGGACTAACACAGATACGCAGTATTTT,CASSNGTSGGRTNTDTQYF
once,TRBJ2-2,TRBD2,TRBV2,TGTGCCAGCAGTGAAGAGGGGACTAGTTGGACCGGGGAGCTGTTTTTT,CASSEEGTSWTGELFF
few,TRBJ1-2,TRBD1,TRBV6-2/TRBV6-3,TGTGCCAGCAGTGACAGGGGACGTTTCCCCTATGGCTACACCTTC,CASSDRGRFPYGYTF
.,TRBJ1-2,TRBD1,TRBV30,TGTGCCTGGAGCCCAGGGGGCCACTATGGCTACACCTTC,CAWSPGGHYGYTF
.,TRBJ2-7,.,TRBV11-2,TGTGCCAGCAGCTTAGGAGCAGGCTCCTACGAGCAGTACTTC,CASSLGAGSYEQYF
.,TRBJ2-1,TRBD2,TRBV7-3,TGTGCCAGCAGCTTAGGTAGCGGGGGAACCTACAATGAGCAGTTCTTC,CASSLGSGGTYNEQFF
.,TRBJ2-7,.,TRBV29-1,TGCAGCGTTGAAGGAGGCGCAGACAATAAACTGTACGAGCAGTACTTC,CSVEGGADNKLYEQYF
.,TRBJ1-4,.,TRBV6-4,TGTGCCAGCAAAAAGACGCCAGGGGCAACTAATGAAAAACTGTTTTTT,CASKKTPGATNEKLFF
.,TRBJ2-7,TRBD1,TRBV5-1,TGCGCCAGCAGCTTCCAGACAGGGGAAGGGGAGCAGTACTTC,CASSFQTGEGEQYF
.,TRBJ2-7,.,TRBV21-1,TGTGCCAGCAGCAAAGCGCGGCGGGGGACCTACGAGCAGTACTTC,CASSKARRGTYEQYF
.,TRBJ1-1,.,TRBV15,TGTGCCACCAGCAGAGTGGGGGAGGGGAACACTGAAGCTTTCTTT,CATSRVGEGNTEAFF
.,TRBJ1-4,TRBD1,TRBV11-2,TGTGCCAGCAGCTTAGGGGGACAGGGTGTTGAAAAACTGTTTTTT,CASSLGGQGVEKLFF
.,TRBJ2-3,TRBD1,TRBV7-9,TGTGCCAGCAGCTCAATCGCACAGGGGGAAGGCACAGATACGCAGTATTTT,CASSSIAQGEGTDTQYF
.,TRBJ2-2,.,TRBV19,TGTGCCAGTAGGGGTCTGATTACCGGGGAGCTGTTTTTT,CASRGLITGELFF
few,TRBJ2-6,.,TRBV14,TGTGCCAGCAGCCAATCGGGATACGGGGCCAACGTCCTGACTTTC,CASSQSGYGANVLTF
once,TRBJ1-6,TRBD1,TRBV23-1,TGCGCCAGCAGTCAATTCCAGGGGGCCCGCGTCAACTGGAATTCACCCCTCCACTTT,CASSQFQGARVNWNSPLHF
once,TRBJ2-7,TRBD2,TRBV19,TGTGCCAGTAGTCCGGGGGGGCCGACCCCCTACGAGCAGTACTTC,CASSPGGPTPYEQYF
.,TRBJ1-4,TRBD1,TRBV28,TGTGCCAGCAGTCCACTAGGGACAGGCGAAAAACTGTTTTTT,CASSPLGTGEKLFF
once,TRBJ2-7,.,TRBV7-9,TGTGCCAGCAGCTTAGCGCTCGGACAGATTGCCTACGAGCAGTACTTC,CASSLALGQIAYEQYF
.,TRBJ2-2,.,TRBV21-1,TGTGCCAGCAGCAAAGATCGGAGGGTTGGTTATCCCGGGGAGCTGTTTTTT,CASSKDRRVGYPGELFF
.,TRBJ2-7,TRBD2,TRBV4-2,TGTGCCAGCAGCCAAGAGGAAGGTGGGGGGACTAGCGGAACCTACGAGCAGTACTTC,CASSQEEGGGTSGTYEQYF
once,TRBJ2-7,.,TRBV18,TGTGCCAGCTCGGGCGATTACTCCTACGAGCAGTACTTC,CASSGDYSYEQYF
.,TRBJ1-1,.,TRBV30,TGTGCCTGGGGGAGGCAGCCGAACACTGAAGCTTTCTTT,CAWGRQPNTEAFF
.,TRBJ2-3,TRBD2,TRBV7-3,TGTGCCAGCAGCTTATTCGGGGGGGCCGAAGATACGCAGTATTTT,CASSLFGGAEDTQYF
once,TRBJ1-1,TRBD1,TRBV7-9,TGTGCCAGCAGCTTAGACGACAGGGGTCCAAACACTGAAGCTTTCTTT,CASSLDDRGPNTEAFF
few,TRBJ1-1,TRBD1,TRBV5-4,TGTGCCAGCAGTTCTGACAGGGGGACTCTAGGAGCTTTCTTT,CASSSDRGTLGAFF
.,TRBJ1-2,.,TRBV28,TGTGCCAGCGAACGGCCCGACTATGGCTACACCTTC,CASERPDYGYTF
.,TRBJ1-1,.,TRBV18,TGTGCCAGCTCACCACCAGGGCGTGGTACTGAAGCTTTCTTT,CASSPPGRGTEAFF
.,TRBJ1-4,TRBD1,TRBV9,TGTGCCAGCAGTCCGGGACAGGGTGGTACAACTAATGAAAAACTGTTTTTT,CASSPGQGGTTNEKLFF
once,TRBJ2-7,.,TRBV6-1,TGTGCCAGCAGTGAAGTAACAGGCTCCTACGAGCAGTACTTC,CASSEVTGSYEQYF
once,TRBJ1-4,.,TRBV4-2,TGTGCCAGCAGCCAAGAGGCCAGGGAAGAAAAACTGTTTTTT,CASSQEAREEKLFF
.,TRBJ1-2,.,TRBV12-3/TRBV12-4,TGTGCCAGCAGCACCGGGACCTATGGCTACACCTTC,CASSTGTYGYTF
.,TRBJ2-2,.,TRBV29-1,TGCAGCGTTGAAGTCGGTAGCTTGGGCACCGGGGAGCTGTTTTTT,CSVEVGSLGTGELFF
.,TRBJ2-3,TRBD2,TRBV10-1,TGCGCCAGCAGTGAGTCCACTGCGGGGGGGCGAGATACGCAGTATTTT,CASSESTAGGRDTQYF
.,TRBJ1-3,.,TRBV30,TGTGCCTGGAGTGTAAACAGGGGAAACACCATATATTTT,CAWSVNRGNTIYF
.,TRBJ1-2,.,TRBV4-2,TGTGCCAGCAGCCAAGATCTGGCAGCTAACTATGGCTACACCTTC,CASSQDLAANYGYTF
.,TRBJ1-1,.,TRBV5-1,TGCGCCAGCAGCTCGACGTCTGGACGTAACACTGAAGCTTTCTTT,CASSSTSGRNTEAFF
.,TRBJ2-3,.,TRBV24-1,TGTGCCACCAGTGATCCCCTAAGGGCAGATACGCAGTATTTT,CATSDPLRADTQYF